This T cell receptor beta chain is drawn from a study of coeliac disease. Study-level results: Published gliadin-specific TRB sequences appeared in about 55% of the 18 coeliac samples, 1 of 6 controls. In active celiac disease, intraepithelial and lamina propria TRB and TRG repertoires were less clonal than controls. Intraepithelial and lamina propria fractions were not highly pure, so cross-contamination was possible. TRB repertoires were largely private, with most amino acid sequences found in only one sample.

As concerns this clone: Its specificity is not known.

Method: immunoSEQ multiplex PCR; TCRdb's copy keeps in-frame clones and lacks some. The profile shows 6,800 or so clones, approximately 72% of them singletons. CDR3 length equals 16 residues. Germline V gene data show CDR1 as LGHNA and CDR2 as YSLEER. With 3 bases clipped from V and 2 bases from J, the junction kept 7 bases outside the gene matches. This receptor was obtained from a young man with celiac disease. The rearrangement links TRBV4-3 to TRBJ2-1, with TRBD2 identical over 7 bases. The sequencing input was lamina propria lymphocytes from the gut. CDR3: CASSQESGEPYNEQFF. For the CDR3, the DNA is TGCGCCAGCAGCCAGGAAAGCGGGGAGCCCTACAATGAGCAGTTCTTC.